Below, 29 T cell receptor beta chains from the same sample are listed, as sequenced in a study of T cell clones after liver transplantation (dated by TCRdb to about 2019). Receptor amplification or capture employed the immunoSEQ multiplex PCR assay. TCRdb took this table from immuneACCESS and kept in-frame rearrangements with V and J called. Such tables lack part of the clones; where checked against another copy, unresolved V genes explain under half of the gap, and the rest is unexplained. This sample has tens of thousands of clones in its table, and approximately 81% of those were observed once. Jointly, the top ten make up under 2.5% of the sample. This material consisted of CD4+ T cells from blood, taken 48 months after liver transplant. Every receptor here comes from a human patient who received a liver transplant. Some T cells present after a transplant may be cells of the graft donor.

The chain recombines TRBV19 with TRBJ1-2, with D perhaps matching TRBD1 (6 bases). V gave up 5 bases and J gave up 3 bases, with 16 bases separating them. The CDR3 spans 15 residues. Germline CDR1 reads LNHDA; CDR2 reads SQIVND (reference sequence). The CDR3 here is CASSAKSRGDYGYTF. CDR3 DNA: TGTGCCAGTAGTGCCAAGAGCAGGGGAGACTATGGCTACACCTTC.

In nucleotides, the CDR3 is TGTGCCAGTAGTATAGGGAGCGGGGAGACCCAGTACTTC. Translated, it gives CASSIGSGETQYF. The chain uses TRBV19 and TRBJ2-5; a possible D gene is TRBD2 (6 bases). This CDR3 spans 13 amino acids. The germline CDR1 and CDR2 sequences are LNHDA and SQIVND (reference sequence). V lost 1 base and J lost 5, with 8 bases in between.

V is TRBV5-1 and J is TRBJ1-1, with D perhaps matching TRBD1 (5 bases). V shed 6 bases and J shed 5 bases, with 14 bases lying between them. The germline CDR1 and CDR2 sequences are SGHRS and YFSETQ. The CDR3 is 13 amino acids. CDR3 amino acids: CASKGQMGTEAFF. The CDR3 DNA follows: TGCGCCAGCAAAGGACAAATGGGGACTGAAGCTTTCTTT.

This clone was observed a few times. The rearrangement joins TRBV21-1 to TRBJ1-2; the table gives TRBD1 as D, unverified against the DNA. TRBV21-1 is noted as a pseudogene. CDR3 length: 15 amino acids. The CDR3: CASSKGIGGEYGYTF. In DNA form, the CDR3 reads TGTGCCAGCAGCAAAGGAATAGGGGGCGAGTATGGCTACACCTTC.

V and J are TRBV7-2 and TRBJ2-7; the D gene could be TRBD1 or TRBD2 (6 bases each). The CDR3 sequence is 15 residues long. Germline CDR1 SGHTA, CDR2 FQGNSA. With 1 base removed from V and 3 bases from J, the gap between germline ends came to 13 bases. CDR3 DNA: TGTGCCAGCAGCTTAGAGTTTGGGGGGCTCTACGAGCAGTACTTC. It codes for CASSLEFGGLYEQYF.

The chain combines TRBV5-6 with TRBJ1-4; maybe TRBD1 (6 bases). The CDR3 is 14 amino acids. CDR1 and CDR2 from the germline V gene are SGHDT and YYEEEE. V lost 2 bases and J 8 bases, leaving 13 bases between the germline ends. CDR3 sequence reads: CASSLSGAEEKLFF. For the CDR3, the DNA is TGTGCCAGCAGCTTATCGGGGGCGGAGGAAAAACTGTTTTTT.

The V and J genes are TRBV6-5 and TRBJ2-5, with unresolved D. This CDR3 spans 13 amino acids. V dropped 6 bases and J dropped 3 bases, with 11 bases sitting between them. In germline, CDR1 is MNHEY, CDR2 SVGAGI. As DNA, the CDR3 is TGTGCCAGCAGCTCCGTTACAAAAGAGACCCAGTACTTC. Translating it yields CASSSVTKETQYF.

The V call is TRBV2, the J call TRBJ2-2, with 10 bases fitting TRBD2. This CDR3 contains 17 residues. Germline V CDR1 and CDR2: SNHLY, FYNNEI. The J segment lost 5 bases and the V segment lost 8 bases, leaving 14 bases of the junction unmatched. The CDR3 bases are TGTGCCAGCGGCCCCGGGTTAGCGGGAGGAGGGACCGGGGAGCTGTTTTTT. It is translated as CASGPGLAGGGTGELFF.

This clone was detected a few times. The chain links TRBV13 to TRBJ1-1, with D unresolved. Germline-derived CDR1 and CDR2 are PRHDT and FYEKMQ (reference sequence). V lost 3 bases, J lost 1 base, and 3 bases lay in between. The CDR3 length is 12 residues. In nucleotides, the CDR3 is TGTGCCAGCAGCTTGGGGAACACTGAAGCTTTCTTT. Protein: CASSLGNTEAFF.

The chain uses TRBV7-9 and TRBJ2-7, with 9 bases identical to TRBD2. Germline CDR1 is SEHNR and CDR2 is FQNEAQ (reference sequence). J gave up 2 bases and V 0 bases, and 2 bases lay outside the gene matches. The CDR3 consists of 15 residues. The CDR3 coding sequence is TGTGCCAGCAGCTTAGCTAGCGGGGGCCCCTACGAGCAGTACTTC. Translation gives CASSLASGGPYEQYF.

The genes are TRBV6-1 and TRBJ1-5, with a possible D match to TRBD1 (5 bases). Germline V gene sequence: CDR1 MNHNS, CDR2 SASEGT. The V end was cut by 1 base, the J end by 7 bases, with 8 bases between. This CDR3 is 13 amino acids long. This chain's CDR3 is CASSEVAGQPQHF. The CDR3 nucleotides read TGTGCCAGCAGTGAAGTTGCAGGGCAGCCCCAGCATTTT.

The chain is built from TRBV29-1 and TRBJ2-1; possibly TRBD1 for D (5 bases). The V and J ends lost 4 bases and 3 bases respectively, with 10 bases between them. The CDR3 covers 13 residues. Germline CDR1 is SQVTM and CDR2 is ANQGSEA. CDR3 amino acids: CSVAGKGYNEQFF. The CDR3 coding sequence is TGCAGCGTTGCAGGGAAGGGCTACAATGAGCAGTTCTTC.

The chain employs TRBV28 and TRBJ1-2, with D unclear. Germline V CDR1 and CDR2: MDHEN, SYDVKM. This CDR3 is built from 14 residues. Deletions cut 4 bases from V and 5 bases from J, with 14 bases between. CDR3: CASSYPSPPYGYTF. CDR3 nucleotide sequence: TGTGCCAGCAGTTATCCGAGCCCTCCGTATGGCTACACCTTC.

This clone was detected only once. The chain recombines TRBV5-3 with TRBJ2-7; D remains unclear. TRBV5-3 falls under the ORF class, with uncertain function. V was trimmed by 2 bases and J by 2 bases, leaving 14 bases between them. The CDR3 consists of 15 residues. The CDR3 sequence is CARSFQLSQPYEQYF. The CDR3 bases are TGTGCCAGAAGCTTCCAGTTAAGCCAACCCTACGAGCAGTACTTC.

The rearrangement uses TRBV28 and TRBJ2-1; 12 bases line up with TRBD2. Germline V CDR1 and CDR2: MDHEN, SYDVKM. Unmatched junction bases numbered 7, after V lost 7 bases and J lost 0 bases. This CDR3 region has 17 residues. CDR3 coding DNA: TGTGCCAGCACGGCTAGCGGGAGGGGATACTCCTACAATGAGCAGTTCTTC. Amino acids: CASTASGRGYSYNEQFF.

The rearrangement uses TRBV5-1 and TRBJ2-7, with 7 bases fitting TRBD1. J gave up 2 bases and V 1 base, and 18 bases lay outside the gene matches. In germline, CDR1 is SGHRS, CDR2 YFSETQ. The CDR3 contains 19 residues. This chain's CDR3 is CASSLNSGRGRDPPYEQYF. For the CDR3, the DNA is TGCGCCAGCAGCTTGAACTCAGGAAGGGGGCGCGACCCCCCCTACGAGCAGTACTTC. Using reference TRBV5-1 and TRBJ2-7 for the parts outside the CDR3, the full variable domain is KAGVTQTPRYLIKTRGQQVTLSCSPISGHRSVSWYQQTPGQGLQFLFEYFSETQRNKGNFPGRFSGRQFSNSRSEMNVSTLELGDSALYLCASSLNSGRGRDPPYEQYFGPGTRLTVT.

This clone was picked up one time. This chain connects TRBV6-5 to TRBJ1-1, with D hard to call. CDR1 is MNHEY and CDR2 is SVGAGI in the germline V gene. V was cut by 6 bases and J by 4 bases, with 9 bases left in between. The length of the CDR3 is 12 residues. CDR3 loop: CASSRPGTEAFF. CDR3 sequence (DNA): TGTGCCAGCAGCCGGCCTGGCACTGAAGCTTTCTTT.

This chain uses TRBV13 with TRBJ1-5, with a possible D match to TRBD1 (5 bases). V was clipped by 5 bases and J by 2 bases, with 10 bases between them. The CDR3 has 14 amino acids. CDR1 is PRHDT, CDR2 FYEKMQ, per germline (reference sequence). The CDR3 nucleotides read TGTGCCAGCAGCCCCGGGACGGGCAATCAGCCCCAGCATTTT. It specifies CASSPGTGNQPQHF. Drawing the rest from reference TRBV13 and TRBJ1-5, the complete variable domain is AAGVIQSPRHLIKEKRETATLKCYPIPRHDTVYWYQQGPGQDPQFLISFYEKMQSDKGSIPDRFSAQQFSDYHSELNMSSLELGDSALYFCASSPGTGNQPQHFGDGTRLSIL.

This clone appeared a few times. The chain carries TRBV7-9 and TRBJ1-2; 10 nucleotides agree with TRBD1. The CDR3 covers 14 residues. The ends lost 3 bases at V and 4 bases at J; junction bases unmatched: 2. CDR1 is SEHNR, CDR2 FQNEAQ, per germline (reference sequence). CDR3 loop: CASSLGQGLYGYTF. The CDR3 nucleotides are TGTGCCAGCAGCTTGGGACAGGGGCTCTATGGCTACACCTTC.

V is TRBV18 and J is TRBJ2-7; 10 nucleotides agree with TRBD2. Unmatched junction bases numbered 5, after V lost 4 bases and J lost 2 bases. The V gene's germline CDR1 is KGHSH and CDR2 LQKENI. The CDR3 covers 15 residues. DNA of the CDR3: TGTGCCAGCTCACTCGGGACTAGCGAGACCTACGAGCAGTACTTC. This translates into CASSLGTSETYEQYF.

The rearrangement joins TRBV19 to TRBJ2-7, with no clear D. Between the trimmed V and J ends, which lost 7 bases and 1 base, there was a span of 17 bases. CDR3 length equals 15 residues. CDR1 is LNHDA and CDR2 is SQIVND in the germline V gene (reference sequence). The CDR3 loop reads CASKMFPGLSYEQYF. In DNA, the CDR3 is TGTGCCAGTAAAATGTTCCCAGGCCTATCCTACGAGCAGTACTTC.

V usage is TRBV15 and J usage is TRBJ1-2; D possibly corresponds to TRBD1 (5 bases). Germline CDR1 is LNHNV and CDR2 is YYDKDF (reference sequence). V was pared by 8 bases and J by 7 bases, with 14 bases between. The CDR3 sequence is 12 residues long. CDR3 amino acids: CATSSGTGGYTF. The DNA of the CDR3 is TGTGCCACCTCATCCGGGACTGGTGGCTACACCTTC.

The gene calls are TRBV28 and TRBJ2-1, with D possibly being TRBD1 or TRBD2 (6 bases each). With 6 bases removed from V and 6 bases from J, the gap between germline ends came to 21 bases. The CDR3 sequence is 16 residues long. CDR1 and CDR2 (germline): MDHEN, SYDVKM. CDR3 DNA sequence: TGTGCCAGCAGGCTTGGGGGCGGGACACCCTTCAATGAGCAGTTCTTC. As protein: CASRLGGGTPFNEQFF.

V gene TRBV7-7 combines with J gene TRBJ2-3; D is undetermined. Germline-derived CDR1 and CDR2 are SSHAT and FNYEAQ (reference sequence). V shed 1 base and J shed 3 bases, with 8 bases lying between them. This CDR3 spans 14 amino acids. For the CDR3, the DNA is TGTGCCAGCAGCTTAGGGCAGGCAACAGATACGCAGTATTTT. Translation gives CASSLGQATDTQYF.

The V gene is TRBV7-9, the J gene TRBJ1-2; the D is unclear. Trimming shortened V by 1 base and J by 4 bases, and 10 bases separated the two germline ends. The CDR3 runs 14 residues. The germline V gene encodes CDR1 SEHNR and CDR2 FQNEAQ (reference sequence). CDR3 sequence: CASSLESGLYGYTF. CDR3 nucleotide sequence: TGTGCCAGCAGCTTAGAGTCAGGTCTCTATGGCTACACCTTC.

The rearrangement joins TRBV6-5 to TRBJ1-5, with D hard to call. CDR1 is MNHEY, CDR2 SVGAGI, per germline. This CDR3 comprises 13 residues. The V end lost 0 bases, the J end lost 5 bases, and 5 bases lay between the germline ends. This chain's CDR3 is CASSYSADQPQHF. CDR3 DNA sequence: TGTGCCAGCAGTTACTCCGCGGATCAGCCCCAGCATTTT.

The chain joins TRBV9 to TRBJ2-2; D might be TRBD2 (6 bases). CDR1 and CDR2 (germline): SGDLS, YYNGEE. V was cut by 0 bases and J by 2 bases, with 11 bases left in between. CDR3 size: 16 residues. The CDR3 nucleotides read TGTGCCAGCAGCGTAGCTGGGACTCCCAACACCGGGGAGCTGTTTTTT. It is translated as CASSVAGTPNTGELFF. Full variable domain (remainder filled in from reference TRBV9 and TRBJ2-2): DSGVTQTPKHLITATGQRVTLRCSPRSGDLSVYWYQQSLDQGLQFLIQYYNGEERAKGNILERFSAQQFPDLHSELNLSSLELGDSALYFCASSVAGTPNTGELFFGEGSRLTVL.

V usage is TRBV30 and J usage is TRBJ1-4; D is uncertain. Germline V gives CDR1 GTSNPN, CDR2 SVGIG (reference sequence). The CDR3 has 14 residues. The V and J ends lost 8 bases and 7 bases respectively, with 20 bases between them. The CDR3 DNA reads TGTGCCCCCAGATGGCAGGTGAGGCCTGAAAAACTGTTTTTT. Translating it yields CAPRWQVRPEKLFF.

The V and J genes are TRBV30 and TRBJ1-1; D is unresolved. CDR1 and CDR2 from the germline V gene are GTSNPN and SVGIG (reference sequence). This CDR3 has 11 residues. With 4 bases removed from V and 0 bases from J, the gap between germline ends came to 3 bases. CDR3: CAWIVNTEAFF. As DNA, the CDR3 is TGTGCCTGGATTGTGAACACTGAAGCTTTCTTT. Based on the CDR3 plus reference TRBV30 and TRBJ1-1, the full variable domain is SQTIHQWPATLVQPVGSPLSLECTVEGTSNPNLYWYRQAAGRGLQLLFYSVGIGQISSEVPQNLSASRPQDRQFILSSKKLLLSDSGFYLCAWIVNTEAFFGQGTRLTVV.